This is a list of T cell receptor beta chains from one sample in a study of blood T cell repertoires in COVID-19. Profiled with immunoSEQ multiplex PCR; TCRdb holds only in-frame clones, not every one. This sample has around 300,000 clones, with roughly 87% found just once. The sequencing input was peripheral blood. The receptor set was obtained from a man aged 45-60 years with active or convalescent COVID-19. Both conserved end residues are part of each CDR3. The D gene is left open where the match is weak. Size tells how often a clone was seen (once, few, many) or the class of an expanded clone, and some rows leave it out.

.,TRBV9,.,TRBJ1-2,TGTGCCAGCAGCGTTCATACAGACCCCTATGGCTACACCTTC,CASSVHTDPYGYTF
.,TRBV12-5,.,TRBJ2-1,TGTGCTAGTGGTCTGGACGGGTACAATGAGCAGTTCTTC,CASGLDGYNEQFF
.,TRBV7-6,TRBD1,TRBJ2-2,TGTGCCAGCAGCTTAACAGTTTTAGGGACAGGGAGTACCGGGGAGCTGTTTTTT,CASSLTVLGTGSTGELFF
.,TRBV6-5,TRBD2,TRBJ2-5,TGTGCCAGCGCGGGACTAGCGGGCGGAGAGACCCAGTACTTC,CASAGLAGGETQYF
once,TRBV2,.,TRBJ2-6,TGTGCCAGCAGTAGACAGGCGGGCTCTGGGGCCAACGTCCTGACTTTC,CASSRQAGSGANVLTF
.,TRBV28,TRBD1,TRBJ1-1,TGTGCCAGCAGTCCGGAAGGACAGGGGAACACTGAAGCTTTCTTT,CASSPEGQGNTEAFF
.,TRBV2,.,TRBJ1-5,TGTGCCAGCAGTGTGGGGGGAGCTCAGCCCCAGCATTTT,CASSVGGAQPQHF
.,TRBV7-9,TRBD2,TRBJ2-3,TGTGCCAGCAGCTTCGGGACAGCGGGAGGGCCTGGGTATTTT,CASSFGTAGGPGYF
.,TRBV10-2,.,TRBJ1-5,TGCGCCAGCAGTTTGGGGGGAGGACAGCCCCAGCATTTT,CASSLGGGQPQHF
.,TRBV7-3,TRBD2,TRBJ2-3,TGTGCCAGCAGCTTAAATCCTAGCGGGAGCGCAGATACGCAGTATTTT,CASSLNPSGSADTQYF
.,TRBV28,.,TRBJ1-5,TGTGCCAGCAGTACCATCGGGGGGACATCCTATAGCAATCAGCCCCAGCATTTT,CASSTIGGTSYSNQPQHF
.,TRBV5-1,TRBD1,TRBJ2-7,TGCGCCAGCAGGGTGGGGACAGGGGGTGCCTACGAGCAGTACTTC,CASRVGTGGAYEQYF
.,TRBV30,.,TRBJ2-2,TGTGCCTGGAGTGCCGCTCGGACAGACAACACCGGGGAGCTGTTTTTT,CAWSAARTDNTGELFF
.,TRBV30,TRBD1,TRBJ1-2,TGTGCCTGTTTACGACGGGACAGGTTTTATGAGTCCGGCTACACCTTC,CACLRRDRFYESGYTF
.,TRBV19,TRBD1,TRBJ1-2,TGTGCCAGTAGGGTGGGGACAGGCGAAAATGGCTACACCTTC,CASRVGTGENGYTF
.,TRBV3-1/TRBV3-2,.,TRBJ1-4,TGTGCCAGCAGCCCTAGCACAACTAATGAAAAACTGTTTTTT,CASSPSTTNEKLFF
.,TRBV19,.,TRBJ1-4,TGTGCCAGTAGTACCCAGGGGCAGTCTAATGAAAAACTGTTTTTT,CASSTQGQSNEKLFF
once,TRBV28,.,TRBJ1-5,TGTGCCAGCAGGGGAGGACTTTATAGCAATCAGCCCCAGCATTTT,CASRGGLYSNQPQHF